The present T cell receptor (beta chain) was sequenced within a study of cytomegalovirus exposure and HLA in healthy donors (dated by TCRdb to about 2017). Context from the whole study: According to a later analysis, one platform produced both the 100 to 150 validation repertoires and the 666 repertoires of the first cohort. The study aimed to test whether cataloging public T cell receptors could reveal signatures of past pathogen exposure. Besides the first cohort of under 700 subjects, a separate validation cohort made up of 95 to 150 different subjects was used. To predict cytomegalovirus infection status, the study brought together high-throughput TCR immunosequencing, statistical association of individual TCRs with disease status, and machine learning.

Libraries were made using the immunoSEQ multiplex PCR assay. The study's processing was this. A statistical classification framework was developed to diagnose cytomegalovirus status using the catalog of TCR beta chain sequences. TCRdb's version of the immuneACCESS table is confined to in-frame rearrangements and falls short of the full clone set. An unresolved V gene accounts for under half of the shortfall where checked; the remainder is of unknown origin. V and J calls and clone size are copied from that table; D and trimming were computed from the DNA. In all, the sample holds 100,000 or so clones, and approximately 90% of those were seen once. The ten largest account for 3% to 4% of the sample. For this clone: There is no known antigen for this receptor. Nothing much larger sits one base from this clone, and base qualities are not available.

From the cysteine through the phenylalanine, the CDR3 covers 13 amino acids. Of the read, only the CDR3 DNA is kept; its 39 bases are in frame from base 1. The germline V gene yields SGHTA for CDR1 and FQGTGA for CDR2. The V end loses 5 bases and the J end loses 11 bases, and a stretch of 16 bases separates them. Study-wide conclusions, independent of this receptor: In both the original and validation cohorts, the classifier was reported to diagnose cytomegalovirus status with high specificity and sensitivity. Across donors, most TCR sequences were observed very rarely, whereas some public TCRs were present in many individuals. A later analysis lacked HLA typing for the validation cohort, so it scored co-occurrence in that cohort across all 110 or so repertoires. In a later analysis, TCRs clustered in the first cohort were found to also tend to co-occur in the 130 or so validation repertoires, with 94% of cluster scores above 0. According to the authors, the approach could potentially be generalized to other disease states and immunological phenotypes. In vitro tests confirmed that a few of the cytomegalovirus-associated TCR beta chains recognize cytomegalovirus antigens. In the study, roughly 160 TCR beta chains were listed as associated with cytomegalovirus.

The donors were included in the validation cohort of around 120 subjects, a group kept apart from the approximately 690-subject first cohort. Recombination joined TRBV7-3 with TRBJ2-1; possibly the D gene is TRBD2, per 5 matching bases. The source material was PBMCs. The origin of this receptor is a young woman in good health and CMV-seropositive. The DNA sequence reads TGTGCCAGCAGCCCTGGGCGTGGGGAGAAGCAGTTCTTC. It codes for CASSPGRGEKQFF. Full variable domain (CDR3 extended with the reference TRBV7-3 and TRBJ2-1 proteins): GAGVSQTPSNKVTEKGKYVELRCDPISGHTALYWYRQSLGQGPEFLIYFQGTGAADDSGLPNDRFFAVRPEGSVSTLKIQRTERGDSAVYLCASSPGRGEKQFFGPGTRLTVL.